This TCR beta chain was recorded in a study of T cells in Graves' hyperthyroidism and ophthalmopathy. What was amplified from RNA transcripts were TCR beta CDR3 regions. HTBI primers were used for first-round RT-PCR of the TCR CDR3. TCRdb itself ran the multiplex PCR reads through MiXCR, one entry per CDR3 protein. The sample comprises a few hundred thousand distinct CDR3 sequences, around 20% of which are singletons, and about 60% rests with the top ten. This clonotype was observed many times. The V end lost 3 bases, the J end lost 1 base, and 10 bases lay between the germline ends. The CDR3 runs 15 residues. PBMCs stemmed from 10 ml fresh peripheral blood.

The source material was blood. The chain couples TRBV12-3 or TRBV12-4 to TRBJ1-5; D is perhaps TRBD1 (5 bases). This receptor was taken from a man aged 25-40 years with Graves' ophthalmopathy. The CDR3 is CASSFKGMSNQPQHF. The CDR3 nucleotides are TGTGCCAGCAGTTTCAAGGGGATGAGCAATCAGCCCCAGCATTTT.